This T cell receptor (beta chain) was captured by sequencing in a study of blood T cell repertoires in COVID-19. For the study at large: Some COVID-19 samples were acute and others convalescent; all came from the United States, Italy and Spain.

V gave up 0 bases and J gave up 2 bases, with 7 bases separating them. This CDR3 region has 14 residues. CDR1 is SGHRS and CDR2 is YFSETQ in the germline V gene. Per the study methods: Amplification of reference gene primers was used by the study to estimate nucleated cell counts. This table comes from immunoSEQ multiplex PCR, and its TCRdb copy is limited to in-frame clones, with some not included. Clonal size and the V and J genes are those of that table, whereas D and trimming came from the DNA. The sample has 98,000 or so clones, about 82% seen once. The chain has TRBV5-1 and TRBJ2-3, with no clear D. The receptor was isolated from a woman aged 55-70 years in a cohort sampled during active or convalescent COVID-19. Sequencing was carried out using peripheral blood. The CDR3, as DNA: TGCGCCAGCAGCTTGGGAGAGTTCACAGATACGCAGTATTTT. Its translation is CASSLGEFTDTQYF.